The 30 T cell receptor beta chains reported below all come from one sample, sequenced in a study of pediatric ulcerative colitis (dated by TCRdb to between 2018 and 2021). During colonoscopy, one to two pinch biopsies were obtained from the rectum for research purposes. Libraries were constructed by the immunoSEQ multiplex PCR assay. TCRdb provides this immuneACCESS table in a form limited to in-frame rearrangements. Some clones are lacking; in checked studies, under half of them reflect an unresolved V gene, and why the rest are absent is not known. The sample profile shows tens of thousands of clones; around 75% of them were found once. In total, the top ten clones hold 8.6% of the sample. Input material: gut tissue. The receptors were gathered from a boy aged 5-17 years with severe ulcerative colitis.

This clone was recorded a few times. The chain carries TRBV28 and TRBJ2-3; 11 bases are shared with TRBD2. The germline V gene has CDR1 MDHEN and CDR2 SYDVKM. The V gene end was trimmed by 6 bases and the J gene end by 1 base; junction bases not matched to a gene: 6. The CDR3 spans 16 residues. The CDR3 sequence: CASRSIAGGGTDTQYF. The CDR3 region has the DNA TGTGCCAGCAGATCTATAGCGGGGGGGGGCACAGATACGCAGTATTTT.

The chain links TRBV27 to TRBJ2-2, with TRBD1 matching 7 bases. The germline V gene encodes CDR1 MNHEY and CDR2 SMNVEV (reference sequence). Trimming took 7 bases from V and 2 from J; bases not matched to a gene: 7. The CDR3 is 15 residues long. The DNA for the CDR3 is TGTGCCAGCAAACTGGGACAGACAAACACCGGGGAGCTGTTTTTT. Translating it yields CASKLGQTNTGELFF.

The J gene is TRBJ2-3, the V gene TRBV5-1; D assignment may be TRBD1 or TRBD2 (5 bases each). Germline V gene sequence: CDR1 SGHRS, CDR2 YFSETQ. Trimming removed 0 bases at V and 5 bases at J, with 13 bases between. The CDR3 has 15 amino acids. CDR3 sequence: CASSLGSSGGDTQYF. In nucleotides, the CDR3 is TGCGCCAGCAGCTTGGGATCTAGTGGGGGAGATACGCAGTATTTT.

V usage is TRBV7-6 and J usage is TRBJ2-2, with D possibly being TRBD2 (6 bases). Trimming stripped 5 bases from V and 0 bases from J, with 10 bases between. The CDR3 is 15 amino acids. CDR1 is SGHVS and CDR2 is FNYEAQ in the germline V gene. The CDR3 coding sequence is TGTGCCAGCAGCGTCTGGGGGGCGAACACCGGGGAGCTGTTTTTT. Encoded protein: CASSVWGANTGELFF.

This clone was counted only a few times. The J gene is TRBJ2-1, the V gene TRBV6-6, with D unclear. V lost 0 bases, J lost 7 bases, and 1 base lay in between. CDR1 and CDR2 (germline): MNHNY, SVGAGI (reference sequence). The CDR3 sequence is 11 residues long. CDR3 bases: TGTGCCAGCAGTTACTCAAATGAGCAGTTCTTC. Protein sequence: CASSYSNEQFF.

Comments on this clone: An end of the junction differs from the germline gene, which may be a read error. The chain employs TRBV18 and TRBJ2-4; possibly TRBD1 or TRBD2 for D (6 bases each). The germline gives CDR1 KGHSH, CDR2 LQKENI. This CDR3 has 15 residues. CDR3: CASSQGTRGLRFSDF. DNA of the CDR3: TGTGCCAGCTCACAGGGGACACGTGGACTAAGATTTTCAGACTTC.

The rearrangement links TRBV27 to TRBJ2-3; 7 nucleotides align to TRBD2. After removal of 0 bases from V and 0 bases from J, the junction contained 9 bases not matched to a gene. Germline CDR1 and CDR2: MNHEY and SMNVEV (reference sequence). The CDR3 totals 18 residues. The CDR3 DNA sequence: TGTGCCAGCAGTTTATCCGGCCGGGGGGAGAAAAGCACAGATACGCAGTATTTT. The encoded protein is CASSLSGRGEKSTDTQYF.

In this sample, this clone turned up once. The chain recombines TRBV5-4 with TRBJ2-5; D uncertain. Between the trimmed V and J ends, which lost 4 bases and 7 bases, there was a span of 14 bases. The CDR3 has 13 amino acids. CDR1 and CDR2 (germline): SGHNT, YYREEE (reference sequence). CDR3: CASSTEIKGTQYF. The CDR3 DNA is TGTGCCAGCAGCACAGAGATTAAGGGGACCCAGTACTTC.

The chain links TRBV5-1 to TRBJ2-3; 12 bases are a match to TRBD2. The ends lost 4 bases at V and 3 bases at J; junction bases unmatched: 0. Germline loops: CDR1 SGHRS, CDR2 YFSETQ. This CDR3 region has 14 residues. CDR3 bases: TGCGCCAGCAGCCTAGCGGGGGGGACAGATACGCAGTATTTT. Its protein is CASSLAGGTDTQYF.

This chain links TRBV18 with TRBJ1-3; D is unresolved. Germline CDR1 is KGHSH and CDR2 is LQKENI. The CDR3 spans 13 residues. V lost 3 bases and J lost 4, with 7 bases in between. CDR3 bases: TGTGCCAGCTCACCTAGCGGAGGAAACACCATATATTTT. Amino acids: CASSPSGGNTIYF.

The chain couples TRBV5-1 to TRBJ2-1, with 14 bases fitting TRBD2. The CDR3 extends over 15 amino acids. With 0 bases clipped from V and 8 bases from J, the junction kept 1 base outside the gene matches. Germline CDR1 SGHRS, CDR2 YFSETQ. CDR3 amino acids: CASSLGLAGGHEQFF. CDR3 coding DNA: TGCGCCAGCAGCTTGGGACTAGCGGGGGGGCATGAGCAGTTCTTC.

J is TRBJ1-1 and V is TRBV28, with a weak D call TRBD1 (6 bases). Per the germline V gene, CDR1 is MDHEN and CDR2 is SYDVKM. Trimming removed 2 bases from V and 4 bases from J, with 8 bases in between. The CDR3 has 13 amino acids. The CDR3 DNA reads as TGTGCCAGCAGTTTAGGGGGCGGCACTGAAGCTTTCTTT. Protein sequence: CASSLGGGTEAFF.

The V call is TRBV5-1, the J call TRBJ2-2; 8 bases fit TRBD1. Trimming took 7 bases from V and 8 from J; bases not matched to a gene: 7. Looked up from germline, CDR1 is SGHRS and CDR2 is YFSETQ. This CDR3 has 13 amino acids. CDR3 residues: CASGTGGVGELFF. The CDR3 nucleotides are TGCGCCAGCGGGACAGGTGGAGTAGGGGAGCTGTTTTTT.

This chain uses TRBV5-1 with TRBJ2-5; 7 nucleotides agree with TRBD2. The germline V gene encodes CDR1 SGHRS and CDR2 YFSETQ. V shed 5 bases, J shed 4 bases, and the junction held 5 bases outside the gene matches. The CDR3 loop spans 13 amino acids. CDR3 sequence (DNA): TGCGCCAGCAGTCGGGGGGTCGGAGAGACCCAGTACTTC. The encoded protein is CASSRGVGETQYF.

A single count supports this clone. The chain couples TRBV6-5 to TRBJ2-5; D may be TRBD2 (7 bases). This CDR3 has 14 residues. The germline V gene encodes CDR1 MNHEY and CDR2 SVGAGI. The germline V and J ends were trimmed by 5 bases and 5 bases, with 15 bases remaining between them. CDR3 sequence reads: CASSPWGGRETQYF. The CDR3 DNA follows: TGTGCCAGCAGTCCGTGGGGGGGCAGGGAGACCCAGTACTTC.

By proportion, this clone is medium-sized. The chain carries TRBV6-1 and TRBJ1-3; the D is unclear. Germline loops: CDR1 MNHNS, CDR2 SASEGT. V lost 5 bases and J 3 bases, leaving 14 bases between the germline ends. The CDR3 has 15 amino acids. The CDR3 region has the DNA TGTGCCAGCAGTTTCGAGGGCTTAAGTGGAAACACCATATATTTT. Translating gives CASSFEGLSGNTIYF.

The gene calls are TRBV2 and TRBJ1-5; the D gene is possibly TRBD1 (5 bases). V lost 1 base to trimming and J lost 1 base, with 8 bases between them. The CDR3 extends over 15 amino acids. Germline V CDR1 and CDR2: SNHLY, FYNNEI. The CDR3 nucleotides read TGTGCCAGCAGTGAAGAGACAGTGAGCAATCAGCCCCAGCATTTT. This gives the protein CASSEETVSNQPQHF.

The V call is TRBV2, the J call TRBJ1-3; 11 positions match TRBD1. V was pared by 5 bases and J by 2 bases, with 14 bases of the junction left unmatched. The CDR3 is made up of 19 amino acids. Germline lookup yields CDR1 SNHLY and CDR2 FYNNEI. CDR3 coding DNA: TGTGCCAGCAGTCTCAGAGATGGGACAGGGGGTCAACCTGGAAACACCATATATTTT. Translation gives CASSLRDGTGGQPGNTIYF.

The rearrangement uses TRBV9 and TRBJ2-7, with D uncertain. CDR3 length: 16 residues. V lost 0 bases and J 0 bases, leaving 13 bases between the germline ends. CDR1 SGDLS and CDR2 YYNGEE come from the germline V gene. In nucleotides, the CDR3 is TGTGCCAGCAGCGTAGGTCCTTCTTTAGTCTCCTACGAGCAGTACTTC. Translation gives CASSVGPSLVSYEQYF.

V and J are TRBV7-8 and TRBJ2-7; 7 bases align to TRBD1. CDR1 SGHVS and CDR2 FQNEAQ come from the germline V gene. This CDR3 spans 16 amino acids. Losses at the gene ends were 5 bases for V and 0 bases for J; bases not matched to a gene: 10. The CDR3 DNA sequence: TGTGCCAGCAGCGTGAACAGGGGCGTTAGCTCCTACGAGCAGTACTTC. Protein sequence: CASSVNRGVSSYEQYF.

The table lists this clone with a count of one. This rearrangement joins TRBV6-6 to TRBJ2-7, with unresolved D. V was shortened by 2 bases and J by 2 bases, with 10 bases between the two germline ends. Germline assignment: CDR1 MNHNY and CDR2 SVGAGI (reference sequence). CDR3 length equals 14 residues. As DNA, the CDR3 is TGTGCCAGCAGTTACACAGAGGCGGCCTACGAGCAGTACTTC. It translates to CASSYTEAAYEQYF.

This clone was seen a few times. This chain joins TRBV7-2 and TRBJ2-7; 7 bases are a match to TRBD2. V trimming: 5 bases; J trimming: 6 bases; junction bases outside the gene matches: 13. The CDR3 contains 15 residues. Germline values: CDR1 SGHTA, CDR2 FQGNSA. The CDR3 spells CASSARTSGGLEQYF. The DNA of the CDR3 is TGTGCCAGCAGCGCCCGGACTAGTGGGGGACTCGAGCAGTACTTC. Variable domain in full (rest from reference TRBV7-2 and TRBJ2-7): GAGVSQSPSNKVTEKGKDVELRCDPISGHTALYWYRQSLGQGLEFLIYFQGNSAPDKSGLPSDRFSAERTGGSVSTLTIQRTQQEDSAVYLCASSARTSGGLEQYFGPGTRLTVT.

CDR3 protein: CASSRDRANSPLHF. Here the CDR3 DNA reads TGTGCCAGCAGTCGGGACAGGGCTAATTCACCCCTCCACTTT. This chain links TRBV5-4 with TRBJ1-6; 9 bases match TRBD1. The CDR3 is 14 amino acids. Trimming at V came to 5 bases and at J to 6 bases, leaving 3 bases not matched to a gene. Germline CDR1 reads SGHNT; CDR2 reads YYREEE (reference sequence).

This clone was seen only once. This rearrangement joins TRBV10-3 to TRBJ1-1; D call uncertain. The V end was cut by 0 bases, the J end by 7 bases, with 9 bases between. The CDR3 spans 13 residues. Germline V CDR1 and CDR2: ENHRY, SYGVKD. CDR3 residues: CAISESEAVEAFF. Written as DNA, the CDR3 is TGTGCCATCAGTGAGTCGGAGGCCGTTGAAGCTTTCTTT.

The table lists this clone with a count of one. The V gene is TRBV7-8, the J gene TRBJ1-4; unclear D gene. With 2 bases removed from V and 3 bases from J, the gap between germline ends came to 1 base. The CDR3 runs 12 residues. Germline V gene data show CDR1 as SGHVS and CDR2 as FQNEAQ. CDR3 in amino acids: CASSLPNEKLFF. The CDR3 DNA reads as TGTGCCAGCAGCTTACCTAATGAAAAACTGTTTTTT.

The genes are TRBV5-1 and TRBJ2-4, with 11 nucleotides matching TRBD2. Germline CDR1 and CDR2: SGHRS and YFSETQ. V shed 3 bases and J 5 bases; nucleotides not matched to a gene: 1. The CDR3 consists of 14 residues. For the CDR3, the DNA is TGCGCCAGCAGCTCGGGACTAGCGGAAAACATTCAGTACTTC. It encodes CASSSGLAENIQYF.

The chain recombines TRBV7-2 with TRBJ1-4; D ambiguous. V dropped 5 bases and J dropped 7 bases, with 14 bases sitting between them. The CDR3 runs to 14 residues. Germline CDR1 and CDR2: SGHTA and FQGNSA. The CDR3 nucleotides read TGTGCCAGCAGCCCCTACGGTAGTGGTGAAAAACTGTTTTTT. Protein sequence: CASSPYGSGEKLFF.

By frequency in the sample, this clone is medium-sized (0.01 to 0.1%). Other nucleotide sequences from this sample produce the same CDR3. The CDR3 region is CASSVGRDDGYTF. CDR3 nucleotide sequence: TGTGCCAGCAGTGTGGGGAGGGATGATGGCTACACCTTC. The genes are TRBV6-1 and TRBJ1-2, with D hard to call. Germline V gives CDR1 MNHNS, CDR2 SASEGT. CDR3 length: 13 residues. V shed 4 bases and J shed 6 bases, with 12 bases lying between them.

V is TRBV5-5 and J is TRBJ1-5; 7 bases fit TRBD1. Germline V gives CDR1 SGHKS, CDR2 YYEKEE (reference sequence). The CDR3 runs 15 residues. The V gene end was trimmed by 1 base and the J gene end by 6 bases; junction bases not matched to a gene: 7. CDR3 protein: CASSLRGRDSQPQHF. In nucleotides, the CDR3 is TGTGCCAGCAGCTTGAGGGGCAGGGACAGTCAGCCCCAGCATTTT.

The chain is built from TRBV30 and TRBJ1-4, with 9 bases lining up with TRBD1. The CDR3 totals 14 residues. From germline, CDR1 is GTSNPN and CDR2 SVGIG (reference sequence). J lost 7 bases, V lost 1 base, and 4 bases had no gene match. As DNA, the CDR3 is TGTGCCTGGAGTGCTACAGGGGGCAGTGAAAAACTGTTTTTT. Its translation: CAWSATGGSEKLFF.